What follows are 20 T cell receptor beta chains derived from one specimen sequenced in a study of human T cells and chemical hapten exposure. One entry per CDR3 protein, called by TCRdb with MiXCR from the RACE reads. This sample has around 150,000 distinct CDR3 sequences; around 13% occur once, and the top ten carry 1.7%. Time point specified: patch test 1, 2 weeks after DPC sensitization. The treatment here: therapeutic diphenylcyclopropenone sensitization with weekly scalp DPC. Material: whole blood, obtained in connection with sensitization to the hapten diphenylcyclopropenone (DPC). These receptors were collected from a woman in her twenties or thirties with alopecia areata. Some clones in this sample may be carry-over from other donors' samples.

This clonotype was recorded at least ten times. The rearrangement joins TRBV18 to TRBJ1-6; possible D gene TRBD1, 5 bases. There are 15 residues in the CDR3. Trimming pared 6 bases from V and 6 bases from J, leaving 15 bases between. Germline CDR1 reads KGHSH; CDR2 reads LQKENI. The CDR3 here is CASSDPQGINSPLHF. CDR3 nucleotide sequence: TGTGCCAGCTCTGATCCCCAGGGCATTAATTCACCCCTCCACTTT.

The chain has TRBV18 and TRBJ1-3; TRBD1 might be the D (6 bases). From germline, CDR1 is KGHSH and CDR2 LQKENI. The CDR3 contains 18 residues. The germline V and J ends were trimmed by 2 bases and 0 bases, with 17 bases remaining between them. CDR3 region: CASSPRLQGTYSGNTIYF. CDR3 in DNA: TGTGCCAGCTCACCAAGATTGCAGGGGACTTACTCTGGAAACACCATATATTTT.

This clonotype has a count of ten or more. The rearrangement uses TRBV20-1 and TRBJ2-7, with 7 positions matching TRBD2. This CDR3 comprises 13 residues. V shed 5 bases and J 7 bases; nucleotides not matched to a gene: 11. Germline CDR1 DFQATT, CDR2 SNEGSKA (reference sequence). For the CDR3, the DNA is TGCAGTGCTCCTTCAGCGGGAAAGGAGGAGCAGTACTTC. Encoded protein: CSAPSAGKEEQYF.

The chain recombines TRBV6-4 with TRBJ1-1; TRBD1 is a possible D gene (5 bases). The CDR3 contains 21 residues. CDR1 MRHNA and CDR2 SNTAGT come from the germline V gene. V lost 6 bases to trimming and J lost 0 bases, with 32 bases between them. For the CDR3, the DNA is TGTGCCAGCAGCCCCCCCAGGGTGAAGACAATTACCCTTAATGTGAACACTGAAGCTTTCTTT. Translated, it gives CASSPPRVKTITLNVNTEAFF.

The chain combines TRBV19 with TRBJ2-7; 7 bases map to TRBD1. The CDR3 covers 14 residues. Germline V lookup: CDR1 LNHDA, CDR2 SQIVND (reference sequence). Trimming removed 5 bases from V and 2 bases from J; junction bases left unmatched: 6. Here the CDR3 reads CASSATGSTYEQYF. The DNA for the CDR3 is TGTGCCAGTAGTGCGACAGGGAGCACCTACGAGCAGTACTTC.

A few counts support this clonotype. The chain couples TRBV28 to TRBJ2-5, with D perhaps TRBD2 (7 bases). Germline CDR1 and CDR2: MDHEN and SYDVKM. This CDR3 region has 17 residues. The V and J ends lost 2 bases and 1 base respectively, with 17 bases between them. The chain's CDR3 is CASSLAPGGTVQETQYF. The CDR3 coding sequence is TGTGCCAGCAGTTTAGCCCCGGGGGGCACCGTCCAAGAGACCCAGTACTTC.

J is TRBJ1-1 and V is TRBV7-2, with TRBD1 as a possible D gene (6 bases). This CDR3 contains 15 residues. Trimming took 8 bases from V and 1 from J, leaving 17 bases between them. The germline V gene encodes CDR1 SGHTA and CDR2 FQGNSA. CDR3 bases: TGTGCCAGCCGCAAAGAGGGGGGGAGGAACACTGAAGCTTTCTTT. Encoded protein: CASRKEGGRNTEAFF.

This clonotype was seen a handful of times. Here the CDR3 DNA reads TGTGCCAGCAGCTTAGCGAGAACGCAGTATTTT. Its protein product is CASSLARTQYF. V gene TRBV7-9 combines with J gene TRBJ2-3; unclear D gene. The CDR3 loop spans 11 amino acids. From germline, CDR1 is SEHNR and CDR2 FQNEAQ (reference sequence). The germline V and J ends were trimmed by 0 bases and 9 bases, with 4 bases remaining between them. The whole variable domain, remainder taken from reference TRBV7-9 and TRBJ2-3, is DTGVSQNPRHKITKRGQNVTFRCDPISEHNRLYWYRQTLGQGPEFLTYFQNEAQLEKSRLLSDRFSAERPKGSFSTLEIQRTEQGDSAMYLCASSLARTQYFGPGTRLTVL.

The V call is TRBV28, the J call TRBJ1-6; perhaps TRBD1 as D (6 bases). Germline V gene lookup returns CDR1 MDHEN and CDR2 SYDVKM. V was shortened by 3 bases and J by 9 bases, with 18 bases between the two germline ends. The length of the CDR3 is 16 residues. CDR3 DNA sequence: TGTGCCAGCAGTTTCTTGAATACAGGGAAGGGTTCACCCCTCCACTTT. This codes for CASSFLNTGKGSPLHF.

This chain links TRBV9 with TRBJ1-3; the D is unclear. This CDR3 has 15 amino acids. V was trimmed by 3 bases and J by 0 bases, leaving 10 bases between them. Per germline, CDR1 SGDLS and CDR2 YYNGEE. DNA of the CDR3: TGTGCCAGCAGCGCTCAGTTGAGCTCTGGAAACACCATATATTTT. It is translated as CASSAQLSSGNTIYF.

The V and J genes are TRBV28 and TRBJ2-7, with no clear D. The CDR3 runs to 12 residues. CDR1 is MDHEN and CDR2 is SYDVKM in the germline V gene. V was trimmed by 3 bases and J by 0 bases, leaving 3 bases between them. This chain's CDR3 is CASSFYSYEQYF. The CDR3 DNA sequence: TGTGCCAGCAGTTTCTACTCCTACGAGCAGTACTTC.

V and J are TRBV7-2 and TRBJ2-4; a possible D gene is TRBD1 (6 bases). The CDR3 consists of 13 residues. V was clipped by 5 bases and J by 6 bases, with 11 bases between them. Germline loops: CDR1 SGHTA, CDR2 FQGNSA. The CDR3 sequence is CASSLDRRNIQYF. CDR3 nucleotides: TGTGCCAGCAGCCTCGACAGGAGAAACATTCAGTACTTC.

This clonotype was detected a few times. V and J are TRBV28 and TRBJ1-5; the match to TRBD1 covers 8 bases. The V gene end was trimmed by 7 bases and the J gene end by 5 bases; junction bases not matched to a gene: 4. From germline, CDR1 is MDHEN and CDR2 SYDVKM. This CDR3 is 13 amino acids long. The CDR3 DNA reads TGTGCCAGCATTGGACAGGGATATCAGCCCCAGCATTTT. Translation: CASIGQGYQPQHF.

This clonotype was detected ten times or more. The chain uses TRBV5-1 and TRBJ2-7, with 9 bases lining up with TRBD1. V shed 0 bases, J shed 6 bases, and the junction held 13 bases outside the gene matches. Germline V CDR1 and CDR2: SGHRS, YFSETQ. CDR3 length: 17 residues. The CDR3 region has the DNA TGCGCCAGCAGCTTGGGGGACAGGGTTCGATCCAGGGGCGAGCAGTACTTC. Translating gives CASSLGDRVRSRGEQYF. Together with reference TRBV5-1 and TRBJ2-7, the CDR3 gives the full variable domain: KAGVTQTPRYLIKTRGQQVTLSCSPISGHRSVSWYQQTPGQGLQFLFEYFSETQRNKGNFPGRFSGRQFSNSRSEMNVSTLELGDSALYLCASSLGDRVRSRGEQYFGPGTRLTVT.

A remark on this clonotype: One end of the junction is discordant with germline, which a read error may explain. This chain joins TRBV7-2 and TRBJ1-2; D is possibly TRBD1 (5 bases). The CDR3 runs 11 residues. Germline-derived CDR1 and CDR2 are SGHTA and FQGNSA. CDR3 loop: CASSLEGPILF. CDR3 DNA sequence: TGTGCCAGCAGCTTAGAGGGACCCATCCTCTTC.

For this clonotype: Mismatch with germline at one junction end may stem from a read error. The chain links TRBV7-9 to TRBJ1-1; D might be TRBD1 (6 bases). Germline-derived CDR1 and CDR2 are SEHNR and FQNEAQ (reference sequence). The length of the CDR3 is 13 residues. CDR3 region: CASSLVGLAVGTF. The DNA for the CDR3 is TGTGCCAGCAGCTTAGTGGGCCTCGCCGTAGGGACATTT.

The chain employs TRBV5-1 and TRBJ1-3, with a tentative D call TRBD1 (5 bases). The CDR3 contains 14 residues. Trimming cost V 2 bases and J 2 bases, with 8 bases left between them. Germline V gene lookup returns CDR1 SGHRS and CDR2 YFSETQ. The CDR3 is CASSFQGTGNTIYF. The DNA of the CDR3 is TGCGCCAGCAGCTTTCAGGGAACTGGAAACACCATATATTTT. The entire variable domain, with the rest obtained from reference TRBV5-1 and TRBJ1-3, is as follows: KAGVTQTPRYLIKTRGQQVTLSCSPISGHRSVSWYQQTPGQGLQFLFEYFSETQRNKGNFPGRFSGRQFSNSRSEMNVSTLELGDSALYLCASSFQGTGNTIYFGEGSWLTVV.

The J gene is TRBJ1-1, the V gene TRBV12-3 or TRBV12-4; D unresolved. The CDR3 contains 12 residues. V lost 8 bases and J lost 11, with 18 bases in between. CDR3 sequence: CASSKGSFLAFF. For the CDR3, the DNA is TGTGCCAGCTCAAAAGGTTCATTTTTGGCTTTCTTT.

Only a few counts were recorded for this clonotype. This sequence joins TRBV20-1 and TRBJ1-5; the match to TRBD1 covers 8 bases. The V gene's germline CDR1 is DFQATT and CDR2 SNEGSKA (reference sequence). V was pared by 1 base and J by 0 bases, with 14 bases of the junction left unmatched. This CDR3 has 19 residues. The CDR3 coding sequence is TGCAGTGCTAGAGGAGGACTTGGACAGGGACCACTTAGCAATCAGCCCCAGCATTTT. It translates to CSARGGLGQGPLSNQPQHF.

The genes are TRBV7-6 and TRBJ2-1; D could derive from TRBD1 or TRBD2 (5 bases each). V shed 4 bases and J shed 7 bases, with 14 bases lying between them. Germline V gives CDR1 SGHVS, CDR2 FNYEAQ. The CDR3 has 14 amino acids. CDR3 sequence (DNA): TGTGCCAGCAGCTCACCGGGGCCGGGAAATGAGCAGTTCTTC. This codes for CASSSPGPGNEQFF. Based on the CDR3 plus reference TRBV7-6 and TRBJ2-1, the full variable domain is GAGVSQSPRYKVTKRGQDVALRCDPISGHVSLYWYRQALGQGPEFLTYFNYEAQQDKSGLPNDRFSAERPEGSISTLTIQRTEQRDSAMYRCASSSPGPGNEQFFGPGTRLTVL.